The 28 T cell receptor beta chains given below trace back to one sample, sequenced in a study of regulatory T cells in long-lasting Graves disease. Time point reported: persistent/refractory GD, antithyroid drugs over 5 years with positive TRAb. PBMCs were the source of the RNA used for TCR sequencing. Libraries of TCR beta came from iRepertoire HTBI primers plus Arm-PCR of CDR3 regions. TCRdb reanalysed the multiplex PCR reads using MiXCR and keeps one entry per CDR3 protein. This sample has 500,000 to 700,000 distinct CDR3 sequences, with about 30% found just once. This specimen consisted of peripheral blood mononuclear cells (PBMCs), obtained when the disease was refractory, from a patient treated with antithyroid drugs. The receptors originated from a female donor with Graves disease.

The genes are TRBV12-3 or TRBV12-4 and TRBJ2-5; D might be TRBD2 (5 bases). V gave up 6 bases and J gave up 2 bases, with 13 bases separating them. CDR3 length: 14 amino acids. The CDR3 DNA reads as TGTGCCAGCAGCTCTGCCCGGGGTCAAGAGACCCAGTACTTC. Protein sequence: CASSSARGQETQYF.

The chain carries TRBV30 and TRBJ1-1; no clear D. The germline CDR1 and CDR2 sequences are GTSNPN and SVGIG (reference sequence). This CDR3 has 13 residues. Between the trimmed V and J ends, which lost 1 base and 4 bases, there was a span of 10 bases. The CDR3 spells CAWSGFGVTEAFF. The CDR3 nucleotides read TGTGCCTGGAGTGGATTTGGGGTCACTGAAGCTTTCTTT.

The CDR3 bases are TGTGCCACAAAGCCGGGATCGCTACAGCGTGGCTACACCTTC. As protein: CATKPGSLQRGYTF. The V call is TRBV19, the J call TRBJ1-2, with D unclear. Germline V gene sequence: CDR1 LNHDA, CDR2 SQIVND (reference sequence). The CDR3 length is 14 residues. The V end lost 10 bases, the J end lost 7 bases, and 22 bases lay between the germline ends.

This clonotype occurred many times. J is TRBJ1-6 and V is TRBV11-2; weak D call: TRBD1 (5 bases). The CDR3 consists of 16 residues. The V gene's germline CDR1 is SGHAT and CDR2 FQNNGV. V was cut by 2 bases and J by 9 bases, with 17 bases left in between. CDR3 DNA sequence: TGTGCCAGCAGCTTATTCGGTCCAGACAGTGTTTCACCCCTCCACTTT. This codes for CASSLFGPDSVSPLHF.

The rearrangement uses TRBV6-2 or TRBV6-3 and TRBJ2-4; D possibly uses TRBD1 or TRBD2 (6 bases each). Deletions cut 2 bases from V and 3 bases from J, with 14 bases between. CDR1 MNHEY and CDR2 SVGEGT come from the germline V gene. The CDR3 is 16 amino acids. The CDR3 loop reads CASSYPRGGGKNIQYF. The DNA of the CDR3 is TGTGCCAGCAGTTACCCCAGGGGAGGAGGCAAAAACATTCAGTACTTC.

Ten or more counts support this clonotype. The J gene is TRBJ2-7, the V gene TRBV11-2; TRBD1 agrees at 10 bases. The CDR3 loop spans 16 amino acids. Germline V gene lookup returns CDR1 SGHAT and CDR2 FQNNGV. The V gene end was trimmed by 2 bases and the J gene end by 0 bases; junction bases not matched to a gene: 4. The CDR3 nucleotides read TGTGCCAGCAGCTTACCTCGGACAGGGGGCTCCTACGAGCAGTACTTC. It specifies CASSLPRTGGSYEQYF.

The chain carries TRBV15 and TRBJ1-5, with TRBD1 identical over 7 bases. The CDR3 loop spans 17 amino acids. The V gene end was trimmed by 9 bases and the J gene end by 2 bases; junction bases not matched to a gene: 16. Germline values: CDR1 LNHNV, CDR2 YYDKDF (reference sequence). CDR3 nucleotides: TGTGCCACGAGCCCGAATAAGGACAGGAAGGGCAATCAGCCCCAGCATTTT. Encoded protein: CATSPNKDRKGNQPQHF.

The chain carries TRBV6-1 and TRBJ2-5; 7 nucleotides align to TRBD2. CDR1 and CDR2 (germline): MNHNS, SASEGT. V lost 3 bases, J lost 3 bases, and 13 bases stayed unmatched. The CDR3 loop spans 17 amino acids. The CDR3 sequence is CASSESLGGPGKETQYF. The CDR3 DNA reads TGTGCCAGCAGTGAGTCCCTGGGAGGGCCGGGAAAAGAGACCCAGTACTTC.

Ten or more counts support this clonotype. V is TRBV20-1 and J is TRBJ1-1, with D hard to call. V lost 5 bases to trimming and J lost 3 bases, with 13 bases between them. Germline CDR1 reads DFQATT; CDR2 reads SNEGSKA (reference sequence). The CDR3 spans 13 residues. In DNA, the CDR3 is TGCAGTGCTCTGGGATTACGGGACACTGAAGCTTTCTTT. As protein: CSALGLRDTEAFF.

This clonotype has ten or more counts. The V and J genes are TRBV20-1 and TRBJ1-3, with 10 bases aligning to TRBD1. J lost 1 base, V lost 3 bases, and 6 bases had no gene match. The CDR3 has 16 amino acids. CDR1 is DFQATT and CDR2 is SNEGSKA in the germline V gene (reference sequence). The CDR3 DNA is TGCAGTGCTAGGACAGGGGGCGTAAGTTCTGGAAACACCATATATTTT. Translated, it gives CSARTGGVSSGNTIYF.

The chain recombines TRBV7-7 with TRBJ2-5; D perhaps matches TRBD1 (6 bases). Trimming left V 2 bases short and J 5 bases short, with 12 bases between. This CDR3 contains 14 residues. The germline gives CDR1 SSHAT, CDR2 FNYEAQ (reference sequence). CDR3: CASSLRGMTETQYF. CDR3 in DNA: TGTGCCAGCAGCTTAAGGGGGATGACGGAGACCCAGTACTTC.

V gene TRBV3-1 combines with J gene TRBJ2-7; 7 bases line up with TRBD2. Trimming took 3 bases from V and 1 from J; bases not matched to a gene: 6. CDR3 length: 15 amino acids. Germline V gene lookup returns CDR1 LGHDT and CDR2 YNNKEL (reference sequence). CDR3 residues: CASSQARGGSYEQYF. The CDR3 DNA reads TGTGCCAGCAGCCAGGCTAGGGGAGGGTCCTACGAGCAGTACTTC.

At least ten counts were recorded for this clonotype. This rearrangement joins TRBV28 to TRBJ1-5, with D perhaps matching TRBD1 (6 bases). V was shortened by 5 bases and J by 7 bases, with 18 bases between the two germline ends. CDR3 size: 15 residues. Germline V gene sequence: CDR1 MDHEN, CDR2 SYDVKM. CDR3 sequence: CASSPLRGQGQPQHF. CDR3 in DNA: TGTGCCAGCAGTCCCCTTCGGGGGCAAGGCCAGCCCCAGCATTTT.

This CDR3 reads CASSPETGDGYTF. The CDR3 DNA reads TGTGCCAGCTCACCAGAGACAGGGGATGGCTACACCTTC. J is TRBJ1-2 and V is TRBV18; TRBD1 matches at 8 bases. After removal of 2 bases from V and 6 bases from J, the junction contained 2 bases not matched to a gene. The germline V gene encodes CDR1 KGHSH and CDR2 LQKENI. This CDR3 comprises 13 residues.

The rearrangement uses TRBV5-1 and TRBJ2-5; D not certain. Trimming shortened V by 5 bases and J by 4 bases, and 12 bases separated the two germline ends. Germline CDR1 SGHRS, CDR2 YFSETQ. The CDR3 has 13 amino acids. The CDR3 DNA reads TGCGCCAGCAGGGTGGATTATGGAGAGACCCAGTACTTC. It is translated as CASRVDYGETQYF.

V gene TRBV3-1 combines with J gene TRBJ2-1; D may be TRBD2 (5 bases). Per the germline V gene, CDR1 is LGHDT and CDR2 is YNNKEL (reference sequence). The CDR3 is made up of 15 amino acids. Trimming cost V 2 bases and J 0 bases, with 8 bases left between them. The CDR3 DNA sequence: TGTGCCAGCAGCCAACGGACTGTCTCCTACAATGAGCAGTTCTTC. Its translation is CASSQRTVSYNEQFF.

This clonotype was detected only a few times. DNA of the CDR3: TGCAGTGCAAGAAGGACAGGAGTTTATAGCAATCAGCCCCAGCATTTT. It specifies CSARRTGVYSNQPQHF. The chain recombines TRBV20-1 with TRBJ1-5, with 7 positions matching TRBD1. The CDR3 length is 16 residues. Germline CDR1 is DFQATT and CDR2 is SNEGSKA (reference sequence). The J segment lost 0 bases and the V segment lost 6 bases, leaving 11 bases of the junction unmatched.

In this sample, this clonotype turned up a few times. This chain uses TRBV7-6 with TRBJ1-1; 9 bases agree with TRBD1. Trimming cost V 5 bases and J 0 bases; bases outside gene matches: 4. Per germline, CDR1 SGHVS and CDR2 FNYEAQ. The length of the CDR3 is 15 residues. The CDR3 region is CASSAGTGMNTEAFF. The CDR3 nucleotides read TGTGCCAGCAGCGCTGGGACAGGGATGAACACTGAAGCTTTCTTT.

The rearrangement links TRBV3-1 to TRBJ1-3; D is ambiguous. Germline CDR1 reads LGHDT; CDR2 reads YNNKEL (reference sequence). V was shortened by 10 bases and J by 3 bases, with 10 bases between the two germline ends. CDR3 length: 12 amino acids. The DNA for the CDR3 is TGTGCCACGGTGGGGTATGGAAACACCATATATTTT. Translation: CATVGYGNTIYF.

This clonotype was observed a few times. The chain has TRBV30 and TRBJ1-2; a possible D gene is TRBD1 (5 bases). Deletions cut 7 bases from V and 8 bases from J, with 14 bases between. From germline, CDR1 is GTSNPN and CDR2 SVGIG (reference sequence). The CDR3 length is 11 residues. CDR3 sequence: CASVRGNGYTF. CDR3 coding DNA: TGTGCCTCTGTTAGGGGTAACGGCTACACCTTC.

In this sample, this clonotype turned up many times. The CDR3 sequence: CASSNVGSRETQYF. CDR3 DNA: TGTGCCAGCAGCAACGTTGGTTCGCGGGAGACCCAGTACTTC. The chain joins TRBV12-3 or TRBV12-4 to TRBJ2-5; D is unresolved. The CDR3 loop spans 14 amino acids. Trimming left V 6 bases short and J 5 bases short, with 16 bases between.

V usage is TRBV10-3 and J usage is TRBJ2-7; D may correspond to TRBD1 or TRBD2 (5 bases each). The CDR3 runs 14 residues. Germline V gene data show CDR1 as ENHRY and CDR2 as SYGVKD. Trimming shortened V by 7 bases and J by 6 bases, and 19 bases separated the two germline ends. In DNA, the CDR3 is TGTGCCATCACCCGGGACGTGGGCTCTATCGAGCAGTACTTC. The encoded protein is CAITRDVGSIEQYF.

The chain couples TRBV29-1 to TRBJ2-5, with D unresolved. Between the trimmed V and J ends, which lost 8 bases and 3 bases, there was a span of 13 bases. The CDR3 sequence is 12 residues long. CDR1 SQVTM and CDR2 ANQGSEA come from the germline V gene. In nucleotides, the CDR3 is TGCAGCTCTATGAGGACCGAAGAGACCCAGTACTTC. It encodes CSSMRTEETQYF.

The sample holds a few counts of this clonotype. The chain combines TRBV7-6 with TRBJ2-7; TRBD2 matches 10 bases. V was pared by 4 bases and J by 3 bases, with 12 bases of the junction left unmatched. Germline lookup yields CDR1 SGHVS and CDR2 FNYEAQ. The CDR3 consists of 17 residues. The CDR3 DNA reads TGTGCCAGCAGCTCCCGCACTAGCGGGATCGTAGACTACGAGCAGTACTTC. It encodes CASSSRTSGIVDYEQYF.

This clonotype came up many times. CDR3: CASGDSPNQPQHF. CDR3 DNA sequence: TGTGCCAGCGGGGACAGCCCCAATCAGCCCCAGCATTTT. The chain uses TRBV12-3 or TRBV12-4 and TRBJ1-5; TRBD1 agrees at 7 bases. Trimming cost V 8 bases and J 3 bases; bases outside gene matches: 4. This CDR3 region has 13 residues.

The chain combines TRBV12-3 or TRBV12-4 with TRBJ1-2; the D is unclear. The V gene lost 5 bases and the J gene lost 8 bases, with 12 bases spanning the gap. The CDR3 runs to 12 residues. The CDR3 sequence is CASSQAVYGYTF. The DNA for the CDR3 is TGTGCCAGCAGTCAGGCTGTCTACGGCTACACCTTC.

This clonotype showed up just a few times. The chain combines TRBV27 with TRBJ1-3; D is possibly TRBD1 (5 bases). The CDR3 is 15 residues long. Germline loops: CDR1 MNHEY, CDR2 SMNVEV (reference sequence). Trimming took off 6 bases at V and 6 bases at J, with 18 bases between the two ends. The CDR3 nucleotides are TGTGCCAGCAGCGCCCGGCAGGGAATTGTAAACACCATATATTTT. Translated, it gives CASSARQGIVNTIYF.

This clonotype was observed at least ten times. This chain links TRBV3-1 with TRBJ1-2; D uncertain. V was pared by 1 base and J by 4 bases, with 7 bases between. The CDR3 is 13 residues long. The V gene's germline CDR1 is LGHDT and CDR2 YNNKEL (reference sequence). Here the CDR3 reads CASSQGRSYGYTF. The CDR3 nucleotides are TGTGCCAGCAGCCAAGGACGAAGCTATGGCTACACCTTC.